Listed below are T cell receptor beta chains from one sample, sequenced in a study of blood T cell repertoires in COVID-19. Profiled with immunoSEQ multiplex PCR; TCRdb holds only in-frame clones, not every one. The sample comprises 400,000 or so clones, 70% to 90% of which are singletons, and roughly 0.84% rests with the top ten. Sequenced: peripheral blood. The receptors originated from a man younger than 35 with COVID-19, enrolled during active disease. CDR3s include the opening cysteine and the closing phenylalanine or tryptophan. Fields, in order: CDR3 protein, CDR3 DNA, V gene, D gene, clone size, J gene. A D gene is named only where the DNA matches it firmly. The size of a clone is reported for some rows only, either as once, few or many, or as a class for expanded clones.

cdr3_aa: CSAGTGNYEQYF
cdr3_nt: TGCAGCGCAGGGACAGGGAACTACGAGCAGTACTTC
v_call: TRBV29-1
d_call: TRBD1
clone_size: -
j_call: TRBJ2-7

cdr3_aa: CAISDGGNEQFF
cdr3_nt: TGTGCCATCAGTGACGGGGGAAATGAGCAGTTCTTC
v_call: TRBV10-3
d_call: -
clone_size: -
j_call: TRBJ2-1

cdr3_aa: CASSLPGTGANVLTF
cdr3_nt: TGTGCCAGCAGCTTACCGGGGACTGGGGCCAACGTCCTGACTTTC
v_call: TRBV13
d_call: -
clone_size: -
j_call: TRBJ2-6

cdr3_aa: CASSLGRFSYNEQFF
cdr3_nt: TGTGCCAGCAGCTTAGGTCGGTTTTCCTACAATGAGCAGTTCTTC
v_call: TRBV7-3
d_call: -
clone_size: -
j_call: TRBJ2-1

cdr3_aa: CASSSGGYEQYF
cdr3_nt: TGCGCCAGCAGCTCGGGGGGCTACGAGCAGTACTTC
v_call: TRBV5-1
d_call: TRBD2
clone_size: -
j_call: TRBJ2-7

cdr3_aa: CASSLGSLAGSTDTQYF
cdr3_nt: TGTGCCAGCAGCTTAGGTTCGCTAGCCGGAAGCACAGATACGCAGTATTTT
v_call: TRBV7-8
d_call: -
clone_size: -
j_call: TRBJ2-3

cdr3_aa: CASSSGYGYTF
cdr3_nt: TGTGCCAGCAGTTCCGGCTATGGCTACACCTTC
v_call: TRBV12-3/TRBV12-4
d_call: -
clone_size: -
j_call: TRBJ1-2

cdr3_aa: CASSIGRRSSYNEQFF
cdr3_nt: TGTGCCAGTAGTATTGGCCGGAGGAGCTCCTACAATGAGCAGTTCTTC
v_call: TRBV19
d_call: -
clone_size: -
j_call: TRBJ2-1

cdr3_aa: CATSNRGETGELFF
cdr3_nt: TGTGCCACCAGTAACAGGGGGGAGACCGGGGAGCTGTTTTTT
v_call: TRBV24-1
d_call: TRBD1
clone_size: -
j_call: TRBJ2-2

cdr3_aa: CASSVSGNEQFF
cdr3_nt: TGTGCCAGCAGCGTCTCAGGCAATGAGCAGTTCTTC
v_call: TRBV9
d_call: -
clone_size: -
j_call: TRBJ2-1

cdr3_aa: CASSVVLDSQNEQFF
cdr3_nt: TGTGCCAGCAGCGTAGTTCTGGACTCGCAGAATGAGCAGTTCTTC
v_call: TRBV9
d_call: -
clone_size: -
j_call: TRBJ2-1

cdr3_aa: CASSPSGPGQAGANVLTF
cdr3_nt: TGTGCCAGCTCACCGTCAGGGCCAGGCCAGGCGGGGGCCAACGTCCTGACTTTC
v_call: TRBV18
d_call: -
clone_size: -
j_call: TRBJ2-6

cdr3_aa: CATSGGGFPKYEQYF
cdr3_nt: TGTGCCACCAGCGGGGGGGGGTTCCCTAAGTACGAGCAGTACTTC
v_call: TRBV24-1
d_call: TRBD2
clone_size: -
j_call: TRBJ2-7

cdr3_aa: CASSLEGGATTDTQYF
cdr3_nt: TGCGCCAGCAGCTTGGAGGGCGGGGCGACCACAGATACGCAGTATTTT
v_call: TRBV5-1
d_call: -
clone_size: -
j_call: TRBJ2-3

cdr3_aa: CASSSGTAFNYGYTF
cdr3_nt: TGTGCCAGCAGCTCCGGGACAGCATTTAACTATGGCTACACCTTC
v_call: TRBV3-1/TRBV3-2
d_call: TRBD1
clone_size: -
j_call: TRBJ1-2

cdr3_aa: CASSSRSERNTEAFF
cdr3_nt: TGCGCCAGCAGCTCCCGGAGTGAACGGAACACTGAAGCTTTCTTT
v_call: TRBV5-1
d_call: -
clone_size: -
j_call: TRBJ1-1

cdr3_aa: CASSSQKTTNSPLHF
cdr3_nt: TGTGCCAGCAGTTCACAGAAGACTACTAATTCACCCCTCCACTTT
v_call: TRBV27
d_call: -
clone_size: -
j_call: TRBJ1-6

cdr3_aa: CASKSMGGLRGQPQHF
cdr3_nt: TGTGCCAGCAAGAGTATGGGGGGACTGCGGGGTCAGCCCCAGCATTTT
v_call: TRBV27
d_call: -
clone_size: -
j_call: TRBJ1-5

cdr3_aa: CASSDWLTSTDTQYF
cdr3_nt: TGTGCCAGCAGTGACTGGCTGACAAGCACAGATACGCAGTATTTT
v_call: TRBV2
d_call: -
clone_size: -
j_call: TRBJ2-3

cdr3_aa: CASSLRLAGAGNEQFF
cdr3_nt: TGTGCCAGTAGTCTTCGACTAGCGGGAGCTGGGAATGAGCAGTTCTTC
v_call: TRBV19
d_call: TRBD2
clone_size: few
j_call: TRBJ2-1

cdr3_aa: CASSQDVVREETQYF
cdr3_nt: TGTGCCAGCAGCCAAGATGTGGTCAGGGAAGAGACCCAGTACTTC
v_call: TRBV3-1/TRBV3-2
d_call: -
clone_size: once
j_call: TRBJ2-5

cdr3_aa: CATTAGVDWFF
cdr3_nt: TGTGCCACCACGGCGGGAGTAGATTGGTTCTTC
v_call: TRBV24-1
d_call: TRBD2
clone_size: -
j_call: TRBJ2-1

cdr3_aa: CASSESRDRGHNEQFF
cdr3_nt: TGCGCCAGCAGTGAGTCCAGGGACAGGGGCCACAATGAGCAGTTCTTC
v_call: TRBV10-1
d_call: TRBD1
clone_size: -
j_call: TRBJ2-1

cdr3_aa: CASRPRGGSYGYTF
cdr3_nt: TGTGCCAGCAGGCCTAGGGGCGGAAGTTATGGCTACACCTTC
v_call: TRBV5-4
d_call: -
clone_size: -
j_call: TRBJ1-2

cdr3_aa: CASSGLDNEQFF
cdr3_nt: TGTGCCAGCAGTGGCCTGGACAATGAGCAGTTCTTC
v_call: TRBV12-3/TRBV12-4
d_call: -
clone_size: once
j_call: TRBJ2-1

cdr3_aa: CASSQGSGLADNEQFF
cdr3_nt: TGTGCCAGCAGCCAAGGGTCAGGGCTAGCGGACAATGAGCAGTTCTTC
v_call: TRBV4-2
d_call: TRBD2
clone_size: -
j_call: TRBJ2-1

cdr3_aa: CASSTTQGGETQYF
cdr3_nt: TGCGCCAGCAGTACGACTCAGGGAGGGGAGACCCAGTACTTC
v_call: TRBV10-2
d_call: TRBD2
clone_size: -
j_call: TRBJ2-5

cdr3_aa: CASSPGTSGTAASDTQYF
cdr3_nt: TGTGCCAGCAGCCCCGGGACTAGCGGGACAGCAGCCTCAGATACGCAGTATTTT
v_call: TRBV11-2
d_call: TRBD2
clone_size: -
j_call: TRBJ2-3

cdr3_aa: CASSPRDIAYEQYF
cdr3_nt: TGCGCCAGCAGCCCCCGGGACATTGCCTACGAGCAGTACTTC
v_call: TRBV5-1
d_call: -
clone_size: -
j_call: TRBJ2-7

cdr3_aa: CASSLDQEGAPELDTQYF
cdr3_nt: TGTGCCAGCAGCTTAGATCAGGAGGGGGCCCCTGAGTTGGATACGCAGTATTTT
v_call: TRBV11-2
d_call: -
clone_size: -
j_call: TRBJ2-3

cdr3_aa: CASSRAGGDTQYF
cdr3_nt: TGTGCCAGCAGCCGGGCCGGGGGAGATACGCAGTATTTT
v_call: TRBV3-1/TRBV3-2
d_call: -
clone_size: -
j_call: TRBJ2-3

cdr3_aa: CSASVFGVNYEQYF
cdr3_nt: TGCAGTGCTAGTGTATTCGGGGTTAACTACGAGCAGTACTTC
v_call: TRBV20-1
d_call: -
clone_size: -
j_call: TRBJ2-7

cdr3_aa: CASSRKSGSGETQYF
cdr3_nt: TGCGCCAGCAGCAGGAAGAGTGGATCGGGAGAGACCCAGTACTTC
v_call: TRBV5-1
d_call: -
clone_size: -
j_call: TRBJ2-5

cdr3_aa: CASQKNTEAFF
cdr3_nt: TGCGCCAGCCAAAAGAACACTGAAGCTTTCTTT
v_call: TRBV5-1
d_call: -
clone_size: -
j_call: TRBJ1-1

cdr3_aa: CASSLETSGYEQYF
cdr3_nt: TGTGCCAGCAGCTTGGAGACTAGCGGGTACGAGCAGTACTTC
v_call: TRBV7-6
d_call: TRBD2
clone_size: -
j_call: TRBJ2-7

cdr3_aa: CASSLDPRTGGEVKQFF
cdr3_nt: TGTGCCAGCAGTTTAGACCCAAGGACAGGGGGAGAGGTTAAGCAGTTCTTC
v_call: TRBV11-3
d_call: TRBD1
clone_size: -
j_call: TRBJ2-1

cdr3_aa: CASSSTRQGGTGELFF
cdr3_nt: TGTGCCAGCAGTTCGACAAGACAGGGTGGGACCGGGGAGCTGTTTTTT
v_call: TRBV27
d_call: TRBD1
clone_size: -
j_call: TRBJ2-2

cdr3_aa: CASSLGAGGIYGYTF
cdr3_nt: TGTGCCAGCAGCTTAGGGGCAGGGGGTATCTATGGCTACACCTTC
v_call: TRBV13
d_call: TRBD1
clone_size: -
j_call: TRBJ1-2

cdr3_aa: CASSFSGGNSPLHF
cdr3_nt: TGTGCCAGCAGTTTTTCGGGGGGAAATTCACCCCTCCACTTT
v_call: TRBV28
d_call: -
clone_size: few
j_call: TRBJ1-6

cdr3_aa: CASSLATSYNEQFF
cdr3_nt: TGTGCCAGCAGCTTAGCGACTTCCTACAATGAGCAGTTCTTC
v_call: TRBV2
d_call: -
clone_size: few
j_call: TRBJ2-1

cdr3_aa: CASNRDRAARQYF
cdr3_nt: TGTGCCAGCAACAGGGACAGGGCGGCAAGGCAGTACTTC
v_call: TRBV6-5
d_call: TRBD1
clone_size: -
j_call: TRBJ2-7

cdr3_aa: CASSQDRAGAFF
cdr3_nt: TGCGCCAGCAGCCAAGACAGGGCTGGAGCTTTCTTT
v_call: TRBV4-1
d_call: -
clone_size: -
j_call: TRBJ1-1

cdr3_aa: CATSDRTGTGVGETQYF
cdr3_nt: TGTGCCACCAGTGACCGGACCGGGACAGGGGTGGGAGAGACCCAGTACTTC
v_call: TRBV24-1
d_call: TRBD1
clone_size: -
j_call: TRBJ2-5

cdr3_aa: CASRGDRLYEQYF
cdr3_nt: TGTGCCAGCAGGGGGGACAGGCTATACGAGCAGTACTTC
v_call: TRBV6-5
d_call: TRBD1
clone_size: -
j_call: TRBJ2-7

cdr3_aa: CASSPGQSNYGYTF
cdr3_nt: TGTGCCAGCAGTCCGGGACAGTCTAACTATGGCTACACCTTC
v_call: TRBV7-9
d_call: TRBD1
clone_size: -
j_call: TRBJ1-2

cdr3_aa: CASSRSDSRNYGYTF
cdr3_nt: TGTGCCAGCAGCCGCTCGGACAGCCGGAACTATGGCTACACCTTC
v_call: TRBV7-9
d_call: -
clone_size: -
j_call: TRBJ1-2

cdr3_aa: CASIQTGVEGYTF
cdr3_nt: TGTGCCAGCATTCAGACAGGGGTGGAAGGCTACACCTTC
v_call: TRBV2
d_call: TRBD1
clone_size: -
j_call: TRBJ1-2

cdr3_aa: CASSRQGGQPQHF
cdr3_nt: TGTGCCAGCAGCCGACAGGGGGGACAGCCCCAGCATTTT
v_call: TRBV12-3/TRBV12-4
d_call: TRBD1
clone_size: -
j_call: TRBJ1-5

cdr3_aa: CASSPYLDEQFF
cdr3_nt: TGTGCCAGCAGCCCGTACCTAGATGAGCAGTTCTTC
v_call: TRBV12-3/TRBV12-4
d_call: -
clone_size: -
j_call: TRBJ2-1

cdr3_aa: CASSLSGGVQETQYF
cdr3_nt: TGTGCCAGCAGTCTATCTGGGGGGGTCCAAGAGACCCAGTACTTC
v_call: TRBV2
d_call: TRBD2
clone_size: -
j_call: TRBJ2-5